These 6 T cell receptor beta chains were all obtained from the same sample, sequenced in a study of siplizumab effects on memory and regulatory T cells. Here immunoSEQ multiplex PCR was the method, and the copy in TCRdb shows in-frame clones only, minus some. The sample includes about 63,000 clones, roughly 83% of them seen just once. Sequencing used memory CD4+ T cells sorted from blood. The receptors derive from a human donor in good health.

This clone came up once. The CDR3 region is CASSPRRAGGPENEQFF. The CDR3 DNA reads TGTGCCAGCAGCCCTCGTAGAGCGGGAGGGCCTGAGAATGAGCAGTTCTTC. J is TRBJ2-1 and V is TRBV9, with 10 nucleotides matching TRBD2. Germline V gene data show CDR1 as SGDLS and CDR2 as YYNGEE. The CDR3 has 17 residues. V shed 4 bases, J shed 7 bases, and the junction held 14 bases outside the gene matches.

The rearrangement links TRBV19 to TRBJ1-2; D is undetermined. V was shortened by 5 bases and J by 8 bases, with 12 bases between the two germline ends. The CDR3 loop spans 12 amino acids. Looked up from germline, CDR1 is LNHDA and CDR2 is SQIVND (reference sequence). The DNA for the CDR3 is TGTGCCAGTAGTGTAGGTTCGGCGGGCTACACCTTC. Amino acids: CASSVGSAGYTF.

This clone was counted a single time. This sequence joins TRBV7-2 and TRBJ1-4, with 8 bases fitting TRBD1. The V and J ends lost 7 bases and 8 bases, in that order; junction bases with no gene match: 6. The CDR3 is made up of 13 amino acids. From germline, CDR1 is SGHTA and CDR2 FQGNSA. CDR3 nucleotides: TGTGCCAGCACCAGGGGGCCGTCAGAAAAACTGTTTTTT. Its translation: CASTRGPSEKLFF.

The chain carries TRBV5-1 and TRBJ1-5; 8 nucleotides agree with TRBD1. Trimming cost V 4 bases and J 4 bases; bases outside gene matches: 4. The CDR3 length is 14 residues. Germline V gene data show CDR1 as SGHRS and CDR2 as YFSETQ. The CDR3 DNA sequence: TGCGCCAGCAGCCCGGACAGGGAAAATCAGCCCCAGCATTTT. It translates to CASSPDRENQPQHF. The full variable domain, in which reference TRBV5-1 and TRBJ1-5 provide the parts outside the CDR3, is KAGVTQTPRYLIKTRGQQVTLSCSPISGHRSVSWYQQTPGQGLQFLFEYFSETQRNKGNFPGRFSGRQFSNSRSEMNVSTLELGDSALYLCASSPDRENQPQHFGDGTRLSIL.

A few counts support this clone. The rearrangement uses TRBV7-9 and TRBJ1-4, with D perhaps matching TRBD1 (5 bases). The germline V gene encodes CDR1 SEHNR and CDR2 FQNEAQ (reference sequence). There are 15 residues in the CDR3. Trimming took off 2 bases at V and 8 bases at J, with 15 bases between the two ends. Here the CDR3 DNA reads TGTGCCAGCAGCTTACGGCAGGGAGAGAACGAAAAACTGTTTTTT. Its translation is CASSLRQGENEKLFF.

This clone was detected only once. The chain carries TRBV9 and TRBJ2-5; 9 bases agree with TRBD2. Germline loops: CDR1 SGDLS, CDR2 YYNGEE. This CDR3 region has 16 residues. With 2 bases clipped from V and 4 bases from J, the junction kept 9 bases outside the gene matches. The CDR3, as DNA: TGTGCCAGCAGCGTGAGGGCGGGAGGGCAATCAGAGACCCAGTACTTC. Protein sequence: CASSVRAGGQSETQYF.